One and the same sample provided the 25 T cell receptor beta chains below, sequenced in a study of blood T cell repertoires in COVID-19. Here immunoSEQ multiplex PCR was the method, and the copy in TCRdb shows in-frame clones only, minus some. The profile shows about 270,000 clones, around 86% of them singletons. Sequences were obtained from peripheral blood. These TCRs come from a man aged 35-49 years with active or convalescent COVID-19.

The chain is built from TRBV29-1 and TRBJ2-1; 10 bases align to TRBD1. With 7 bases clipped from V and 0 bases from J, the junction kept 9 bases outside the gene matches. Germline V gene data show CDR1 as SQVTM and CDR2 as ANQGSEA. This CDR3 contains 16 residues. CDR3 in amino acids: CSASGTGVFSYNEQFF. The CDR3 DNA is TGCAGCGCGTCCGGGACAGGGGTCTTCTCCTACAATGAGCAGTTCTTC.

The chain carries TRBV5-1 and TRBJ2-3; D perhaps matches TRBD2 (6 bases). V was clipped by 4 bases and J by 4 bases, with 16 bases between them. Germline CDR1 and CDR2: SGHRS and YFSETQ. There are 15 residues in the CDR3. The chain's CDR3 is CASSLPGERADTQYF. The CDR3 nucleotides are TGCGCCAGCAGCCTTCCGGGGGAGAGGGCAGATACGCAGTATTTT. The full variable domain, rest sourced from reference TRBV5-1 and TRBJ2-3, is KAGVTQTPRYLIKTRGQQVTLSCSPISGHRSVSWYQQTPGQGLQFLFEYFSETQRNKGNFPGRFSGRQFSNSRSEMNVSTLELGDSALYLCASSLPGERADTQYFGPGTRLTVL.

V gene TRBV9 combines with J gene TRBJ2-2; D might be TRBD2 (7 bases). The CDR3 covers 16 residues. V dropped 2 bases and J dropped 0 bases, with 11 bases sitting between them. Germline V gene lookup returns CDR1 SGDLS and CDR2 YYNGEE. The CDR3 coding sequence is TGTGCCAGCAGCGTCGGAGGGGGGGCGAACACCGGGGAGCTGTTTTTT. Its protein is CASSVGGGANTGELFF.

This chain uses TRBV30 with TRBJ1-4; possible D gene TRBD1, 5 bases. Trimming took 3 bases from V and 8 from J, leaving 16 bases between them. This CDR3 is built from 14 residues. The germline CDR1 and CDR2 sequences are GTSNPN and SVGIG (reference sequence). The CDR3 sequence: CAWSPRQGREKLFF. The CDR3 DNA is TGTGCCTGGAGCCCCCGGCAGGGCCGCGAAAAACTGTTTTTT.

The genes are TRBV2 and TRBJ1-2; TRBD1 might be the D (5 bases). The V gene's germline CDR1 is SNHLY and CDR2 FYNNEI. The germline V and J ends were trimmed by 1 base and 2 bases, with 11 bases remaining between them. CDR3 size: 15 residues. The CDR3 DNA follows: TGTGCCAGCAGTGAAGAGGGCAGGGAAAACTATGGCTACACCTTC. Translating it yields CASSEEGRENYGYTF. Using reference TRBV2 and TRBJ1-2 for the parts outside the CDR3, the full variable domain is EPEVTQTPSHQVTQMGQEVILRCVPISNHLYFYWYRQILGQKVEFLVSFYNNEISEKSEIFDDQFSVERPDGSNFTLKIRSTKLEDSAMYFCASSEEGRENYGYTFGSGTRLTVV.

This clone has only a few counts. The chain joins TRBV7-2 to TRBJ2-1, with 9 bases aligning to TRBD2. This CDR3 has 15 residues. J lost 3 bases, V lost 4 bases, and 4 bases had no gene match. Germline CDR1 and CDR2: SGHTA and FQGNSA. The CDR3, as DNA: TGTGCCAGCAGCTACGTAGCGGGGGACTACAATGAGCAGTTCTTC. It codes for CASSYVAGDYNEQFF. The full variable domain, in which reference TRBV7-2 and TRBJ2-1 provide the parts outside the CDR3, is GAGVSQSPSNKVTEKGKDVELRCDPISGHTALYWYRQSLGQGLEFLIYFQGNSAPDKSGLPSDRFSAERTGGSVSTLTIQRTQQEDSAVYLCASSYVAGDYNEQFFGPGTRLTVL.

The sample holds a few counts of this clone. The CDR3 loop reads CASSQRGAGMNTEAFF. In DNA, the CDR3 is TGTGCCAGCAGCCAGCGGGGGGCAGGTATGAACACTGAAGCTTTCTTT. J is TRBJ1-1 and V is TRBV3-1 (or the pseudogene TRBV3-2), with a weak D call TRBD1 (6 bases). The V end lost 3 bases, the J end lost 0 bases, and 14 bases lay between the germline ends. The CDR3 is 16 amino acids. Germline assignment: CDR1 LGHDT and CDR2 YNNKEL (reference sequence).

The V gene is TRBV5-1, the J gene TRBJ1-6; D is perhaps TRBD1 (5 bases). The CDR3 has 15 amino acids. V was cut by 3 bases and J by 10 bases, with 17 bases left in between. Germline CDR1 and CDR2: SGHRS and YFSETQ. The CDR3 protein is CASSSSTVLRSPLHF. CDR3 in DNA: TGCGCCAGCAGCTCGTCGACAGTTCTACGATCACCCCTCCACTTT.

The V gene is TRBV6-5, the J gene TRBJ1-2; D call uncertain. The germline V gene has CDR1 MNHEY and CDR2 SVGAGI. V was pared by 0 bases and J by 8 bases, with 16 bases between. The CDR3 runs to 15 residues. CDR3 sequence (DNA): TGTGCCAGCAGTTACTCCTCTGGTCCTCTAGGCGGCTACACCTTC. This gives the protein CASSYSSGPLGGYTF.

This clone was seen only a few times. The chain joins TRBV7-9 to TRBJ2-1; D might be TRBD2 (6 bases). With 5 bases removed from V and 7 bases from J, the gap between germline ends came to 12 bases. The CDR3 contains 13 residues. The V gene's germline CDR1 is SEHNR and CDR2 FQNEAQ (reference sequence). The CDR3 nucleotides are TGTGCCAGCAGCCCCGCGGGGCTGAATGAGCAGTTCTTC. This sequence encodes CASSPAGLNEQFF.

The chain carries TRBV30 and TRBJ1-2; maybe TRBD1 (6 bases). Germline CDR1 and CDR2: GTSNPN and SVGIG (reference sequence). The germline V and J ends were trimmed by 0 bases and 4 bases, with 18 bases remaining between them. The CDR3 has 16 amino acids. In DNA, the CDR3 is TGTGCCTGGAGTGTACCAGGGGCCGTGGGGGCCTATGGCTACACCTTC. It encodes CAWSVPGAVGAYGYTF.

The chain combines TRBV5-1 with TRBJ1-4; D perhaps matches TRBD1 (5 bases). The CDR3 spans 14 residues. V was shortened by 6 bases and J by 13 bases, with 22 bases between the two germline ends. In germline, CDR1 is SGHRS, CDR2 YFSETQ. The DNA of the CDR3 is TGCGCCAGCACCGAACTTCCAGGCGACGGGGGACTGTTTTTT. Protein product: CASTELPGDGGLFF.

The DNA of the CDR3 is TGTGCCAGCAGCCAAGCAAAGCGGTACAATGAGCAGTTCTTC. Its protein product is CASSQAKRYNEQFF. The chain links TRBV3-1 (or the pseudogene TRBV3-2) to TRBJ2-1, with a possible D match to TRBD2 (5 bases). The length of the CDR3 is 14 residues. The germline V and J ends were trimmed by 1 base and 4 bases, with 8 bases remaining between them. Looked up from germline, CDR1 is LGHDT and CDR2 is YNNKEL (reference sequence).

This clone came up once. This chain uses TRBV6-5 with TRBJ1-2; D may be TRBD1 (6 bases). The CDR3 spans 14 residues. V dropped 7 bases and J dropped 8 bases, with 20 bases sitting between them. Germline V CDR1 and CDR2: MNHEY, SVGAGI. CDR3 coding DNA: TGTGCCAGCAACCAAGGACAGAGAACGGGAGGCTACACCTTC. Translating gives CASNQGQRTGGYTF.

The V and J genes are TRBV18 and TRBJ1-2; 8 bases align to TRBD1. The germline CDR1 and CDR2 sequences are KGHSH and LQKENI. The CDR3 loop spans 15 amino acids. The junction had 4 bases not matched to a gene; V was cut back by 2 bases and J by 2 bases. The CDR3 DNA reads TGTGCCAGCTCACCATCTGGACAGGGAAACTATGGCTACACCTTC. This sequence encodes CASSPSGQGNYGYTF.

This chain's CDR3 is CASSEPGQGDYGYTF. Written as DNA, the CDR3 is TGCGCCAGCAGCGAACCGGGACAGGGGGACTATGGCTACACCTTC. This rearrangement joins TRBV5-1 to TRBJ1-2; 11 bases are shared with TRBD1. Germline V CDR1 and CDR2: SGHRS, YFSETQ. The V gene end was trimmed by 4 bases and the J gene end by 3 bases; junction bases not matched to a gene: 5. The CDR3 has 15 amino acids.

This rearrangement joins TRBV7-9 to TRBJ2-1; D unresolved. This CDR3 has 11 residues. V dropped 1 base and J dropped 14 bases, with 9 bases sitting between them. Germline V lookup: CDR1 SEHNR, CDR2 FQNEAQ (reference sequence). The CDR3 is CASSLDQVEFF. The CDR3 region has the DNA TGTGCCAGCAGCTTAGATCAGGTGGAGTTCTTC.

This clone showed up just once. This chain links TRBV6-5 with TRBJ2-4, with D possibly matching TRBD2 (5 bases). The CDR3 contains 16 residues. Germline-derived CDR1 and CDR2 are MNHEY and SVGAGI. V shed 0 bases and J shed 7 bases, with 16 bases lying between them. As DNA, the CDR3 is TGTGCCAGCAGTTACTCGAAACCAAGCCGAGGGAACATTCAGTACTTC. Translation gives CASSYSKPSRGNIQYF.

The chain combines TRBV5-5 with TRBJ1-1; D unresolved. CDR1 and CDR2 (germline): SGHKS, YYEKEE (reference sequence). The V end was cut by 0 bases, the J end by 4 bases, with 7 bases between. The CDR3 runs to 13 residues. CDR3 sequence: CASSLVAVTEAFF. Here the CDR3 DNA reads TGTGCCAGCAGCTTGGTGGCCGTCACTGAAGCTTTCTTT.

The J gene is TRBJ2-1, the V gene TRBV5-4; TRBD2 agrees at 9 bases. The V gene's germline CDR1 is SGHNT and CDR2 YYREEE (reference sequence). V lost 1 base to trimming and J lost 5 bases; unmatched junction nucleotides: 7. The CDR3 totals 16 residues. The CDR3 region is CASSLKREATHNEQFF. The CDR3 DNA follows: TGTGCCAGCAGCTTGAAGCGGGAGGCGACCCACAATGAGCAGTTCTTC.

The chain carries TRBV6-5 and TRBJ1-5; D is undetermined. V was trimmed by 4 bases and J by 4 bases, leaving 8 bases between them. This CDR3 region has 13 residues. In germline, CDR1 is MNHEY, CDR2 SVGAGI. This CDR3 is CASSFQENQPQHF. The DNA for the CDR3 is TGTGCCAGCAGTTTTCAGGAAAATCAGCCCCAGCATTTT.

This clone came up a few times. The chain is built from TRBV7-9 and TRBJ2-7, with 10 bases that match TRBD2. The trim removed 5 bases at V and 6 bases at J, leaving 10 bases unmatched. Germline V lookup: CDR1 SEHNR, CDR2 FQNEAQ (reference sequence). The CDR3 totals 15 residues. The chain's CDR3 is CASSRTAGGPLEQYF. CDR3 sequence (DNA): TGTGCCAGCAGCCGCACAGCGGGAGGGCCCCTCGAGCAGTACTTC. Full variable domain (outside the CDR3, taken from reference TRBV7-9 and TRBJ2-7): DTGVSQNPRHKITKRGQNVTFRCDPISEHNRLYWYRQTLGQGPEFLTYFQNEAQLEKSRLLSDRFSAERPKGSFSTLEIQRTEQGDSAMYLCASSRTAGGPLEQYFGPGTRLTVT.

The V and J genes are TRBV3-1 (or the pseudogene TRBV3-2) and TRBJ1-6; TRBD1 is a possible D gene (5 bases). This CDR3 has 14 residues. Germline values: CDR1 LGHDT, CDR2 YNNKEL (reference sequence). Trimming removed 7 bases from V and 7 bases from J, with 14 bases in between. Here the CDR3 reads CASNLRQSNSPLHF. CDR3 nucleotides: TGTGCCAGCAACCTCCGACAGTCGAATTCACCCCTCCACTTT.

The rearrangement joins TRBV6-2 or TRBV6-3 to TRBJ2-3; D might be TRBD2 (5 bases). V lost 5 bases and J 6 bases, leaving 18 bases between the germline ends. The germline gives CDR1 MNHEY, CDR2 SVGEGT. The CDR3 sequence is 15 residues long. Here the CDR3 DNA reads TGTGCCAGCAGTCTACGAAGGACTCTAGTGGATACGCAGTATTTT. Residues: CASSLRRTLVDTQYF.

The chain has TRBV2 and TRBJ2-1; D is possibly TRBD1 (5 bases). Germline loops: CDR1 SNHLY, CDR2 FYNNEI. V was shortened by 7 bases and J by 2 bases, with 9 bases between the two germline ends. The CDR3 sequence is 13 residues long. This CDR3 is CASNRFTYNEQFF. CDR3 bases: TGTGCCAGCAACAGGTTCACCTACAATGAGCAGTTCTTC.